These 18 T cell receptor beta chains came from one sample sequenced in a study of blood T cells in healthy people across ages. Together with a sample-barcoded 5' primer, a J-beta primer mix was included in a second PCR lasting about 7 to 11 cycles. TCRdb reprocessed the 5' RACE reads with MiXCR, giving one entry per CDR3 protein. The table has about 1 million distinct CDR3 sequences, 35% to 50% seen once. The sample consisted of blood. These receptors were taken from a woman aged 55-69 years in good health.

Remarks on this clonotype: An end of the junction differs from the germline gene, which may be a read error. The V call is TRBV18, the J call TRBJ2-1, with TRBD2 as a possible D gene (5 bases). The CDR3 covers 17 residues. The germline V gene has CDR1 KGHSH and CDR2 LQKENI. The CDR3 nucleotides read TGTGCTAGCTCACCCGCACGGAGCGGAGTCAGTTCGAATGAGCAGTTCTTC. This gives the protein CASSPARSGVSSNEQFF.

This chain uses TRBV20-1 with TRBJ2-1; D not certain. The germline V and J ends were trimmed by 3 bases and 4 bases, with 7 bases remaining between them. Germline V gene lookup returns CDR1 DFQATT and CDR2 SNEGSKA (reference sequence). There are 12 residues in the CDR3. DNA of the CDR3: TGCAGTGCTAGTAGGGTGTACAATGAGCAGTTCTTC. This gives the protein CSASRVYNEQFF.

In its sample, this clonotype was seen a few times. CDR3 region: CAIRDGSSYNEQFF. In DNA form, the CDR3 reads TGTGCCATTAGAGACGGGAGTTCCTACAATGAGCAGTTCTTC. The chain joins TRBV10-3 to TRBJ2-1; tentative D call: TRBD2 (6 bases). CDR1 is ENHRY and CDR2 is SYGVKD in the germline V gene. The V and J ends lost 9 bases and 1 base respectively, with 13 bases between them. The CDR3 runs 14 residues.

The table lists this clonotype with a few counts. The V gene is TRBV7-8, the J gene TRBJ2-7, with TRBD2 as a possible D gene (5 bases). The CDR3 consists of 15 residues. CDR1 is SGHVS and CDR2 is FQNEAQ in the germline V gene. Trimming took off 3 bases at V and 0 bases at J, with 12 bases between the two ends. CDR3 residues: CASSFRSGDSYEQYF. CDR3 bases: TGTGCCAGCAGCTTCAGGAGCGGCGACTCCTACGAGCAGTACTTC.

CDR3 in DNA: TGTGCCAGCAGTTACCCTGGGACAGGGGGAAGGGATGAGCAGTTCTTC. Translated, it gives CASSYPGTGGRDEQFF. This sequence joins TRBV6-7 and TRBJ2-1; 11 positions match TRBD1. TRBV6-7 is classed as an ORF, of uncertain function. The trim removed 2 bases at V and 8 bases at J, leaving 8 bases unmatched. The CDR3 runs 16 residues.

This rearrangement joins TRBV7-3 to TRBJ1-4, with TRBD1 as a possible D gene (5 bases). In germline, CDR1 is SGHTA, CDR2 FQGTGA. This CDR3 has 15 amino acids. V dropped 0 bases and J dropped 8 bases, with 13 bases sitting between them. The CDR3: CASSLTGGGGEKLFF. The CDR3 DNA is TGTGCCAGCAGCTTAACAGGCGGGGGGGGAGAAAAACTGTTTTTT.

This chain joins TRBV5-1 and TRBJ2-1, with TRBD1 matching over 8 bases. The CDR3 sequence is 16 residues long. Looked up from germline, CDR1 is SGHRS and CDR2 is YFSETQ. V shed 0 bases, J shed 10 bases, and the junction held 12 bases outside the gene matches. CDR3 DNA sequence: TGCGCCAGCAGCTTGGCAGGGGGCGCGGTTAGGGACGAGCAGTTCTTC. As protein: CASSLAGGAVRDEQFF.

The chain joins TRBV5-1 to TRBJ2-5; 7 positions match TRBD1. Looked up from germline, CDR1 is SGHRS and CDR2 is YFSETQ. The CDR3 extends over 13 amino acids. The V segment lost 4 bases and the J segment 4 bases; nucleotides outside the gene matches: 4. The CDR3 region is CASSPGQPETQYF. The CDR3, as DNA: TGCGCCAGCAGCCCGGGACAGCCAGAGACCCAGTACTTC.

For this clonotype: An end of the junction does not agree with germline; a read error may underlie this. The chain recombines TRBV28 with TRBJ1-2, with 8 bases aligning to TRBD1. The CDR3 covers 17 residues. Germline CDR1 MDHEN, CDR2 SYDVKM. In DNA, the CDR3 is TGTGCCAGCAGTTCCCCTGGACAGGGAGGTTCTAACCATGGCTACACCTTC. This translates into CASSSPGQGGSNHGYTF.

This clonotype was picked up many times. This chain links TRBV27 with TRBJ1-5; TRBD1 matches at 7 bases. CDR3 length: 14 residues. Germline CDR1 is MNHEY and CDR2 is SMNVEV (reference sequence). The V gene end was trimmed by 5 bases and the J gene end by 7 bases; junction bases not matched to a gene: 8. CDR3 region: CASSLAGTAQPQHF. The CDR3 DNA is TGTGCCAGCAGTCTAGCCGGGACAGCCCAGCCCCAGCATTTT.

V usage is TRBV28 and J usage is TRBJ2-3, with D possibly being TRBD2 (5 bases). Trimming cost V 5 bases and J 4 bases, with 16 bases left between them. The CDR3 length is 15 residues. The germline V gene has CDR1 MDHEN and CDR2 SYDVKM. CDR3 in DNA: TGTGCCAGCAGTCCCCAAACGGGAAGGGCAGATACGCAGTATTTT. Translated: CASSPQTGRADTQYF.

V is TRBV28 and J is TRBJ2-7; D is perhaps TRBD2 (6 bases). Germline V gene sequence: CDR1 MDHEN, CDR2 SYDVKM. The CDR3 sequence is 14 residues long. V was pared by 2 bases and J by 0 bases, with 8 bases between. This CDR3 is CASSLNGGSYEQYF. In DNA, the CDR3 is TGTGCCAGCAGTTTAAACGGGGGCTCCTACGAGCAGTACTTC. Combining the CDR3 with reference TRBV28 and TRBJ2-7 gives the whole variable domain DVKVTQSSRYLVKRTGEKVFLECVQDMDHENMFWYRQDPGLGLRLIYFSYDVKMKEKGDIPEGYSVSREKKERFSLILESASTNQTSMYLCASSLNGGSYEQYFGPGTRLTVT.

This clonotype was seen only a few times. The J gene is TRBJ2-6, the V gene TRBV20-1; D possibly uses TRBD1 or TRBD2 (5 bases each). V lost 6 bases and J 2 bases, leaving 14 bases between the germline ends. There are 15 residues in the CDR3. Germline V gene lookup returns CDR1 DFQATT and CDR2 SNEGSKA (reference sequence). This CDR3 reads CSARGGTAGANVLTF. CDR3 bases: TGCAGTGCCCGAGGTGGGACCGCTGGGGCCAACGTCCTGACTTTC.

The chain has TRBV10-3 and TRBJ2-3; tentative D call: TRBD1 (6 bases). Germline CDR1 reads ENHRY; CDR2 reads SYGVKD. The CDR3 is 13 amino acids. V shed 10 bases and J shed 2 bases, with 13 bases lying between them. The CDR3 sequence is CATQGRDTDTQYF. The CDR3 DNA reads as TGTGCCACTCAGGGGCGCGACACAGATACGCAGTATTTT.

The CDR3 here is CASSLNGYGGEQYF. The CDR3 DNA reads as TGTGCCAGCAGCTTAAACGGTTACGGGGGGGAGCAGTACTTC. V usage is TRBV7-8 and J usage is TRBJ2-5; the match to TRBD2 covers 8 bases. Losses at the gene ends were 2 bases for V and 11 bases for J; bases not matched to a gene: 10. Germline-derived CDR1 and CDR2 are SGHVS and FQNEAQ. This CDR3 is built from 14 residues.

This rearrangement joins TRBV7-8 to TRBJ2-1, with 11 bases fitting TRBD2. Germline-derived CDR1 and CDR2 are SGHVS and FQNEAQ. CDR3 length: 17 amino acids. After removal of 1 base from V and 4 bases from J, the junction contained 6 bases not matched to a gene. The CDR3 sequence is CASSLGLAGGGYNEQFF. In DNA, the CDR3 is TGTGCCAGCAGCTTAGGGCTAGCGGGAGGAGGATACAATGAGCAGTTCTTC.

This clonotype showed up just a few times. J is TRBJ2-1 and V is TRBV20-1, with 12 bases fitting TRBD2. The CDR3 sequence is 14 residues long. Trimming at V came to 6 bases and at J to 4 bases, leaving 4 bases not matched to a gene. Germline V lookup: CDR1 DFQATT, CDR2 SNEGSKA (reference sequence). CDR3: CSAGLAGRYNEQFF. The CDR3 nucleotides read TGCAGTGCCGGACTAGCGGGGAGGTACAATGAGCAGTTCTTC.

Here the CDR3 reads CGVEGRGRAGEQFF. The DNA for the CDR3 is TGCGGTGTCGAGGGCCGCGGGAGGGCCGGGGAGCAGTTCTTC. This chain uses TRBV20-1 with TRBJ2-1, with 9 bases aligning to TRBD2. Germline V gives CDR1 DFQATT, CDR2 SNEGSKA (reference sequence). The CDR3 sequence is 14 residues long.